These T cell receptor beta chains were read from a single sample in a study of blood T cell repertoires in COVID-19. Method: immunoSEQ multiplex PCR; TCRdb's copy keeps in-frame clones and lacks some. The profile covers about 260,000 clones, with about 87% appearing a single time and 2.5% to 3.5% taken by the ten largest. Material for sequencing was PBMCs or T cells enriched from blood (not recorded which). The source is a woman in her 40s who had been exposed to COVID-19. The CDR3 runs from the conserved cysteine through the conserved F or W. D genes are given only for firm matches. Part of the rows lack a size; the others show once, few, many or a class for expanded clones.

j_gene,d_gene,abundance,v_gene,CDR3aa,CDR3nt
TRBJ2-7,TRBD2,NA,TRBV13,CASSYWTSGGPRGEQYF,TGTGCCAGCAGCTATTGGACTAGCGGGGGGCCGAGGGGCGAGCAGTACTTC
TRBJ1-2,NA,NA,TRBV7-9,CASSLGVIKGHIDYGYTF,TGTGCCAGCAGCTTAGGAGTCATTAAGGGGCATATAGACTATGGCTACACCTTC
TRBJ2-5,TRBD2,once,TRBV7-2,CASSLSSGPWAQYF,TGTGCCAGCAGCTTATCTAGCGGCCCCTGGGCCCAGTACTTC
TRBJ1-2,NA,NA,TRBV5-8,CASNSLGTHSF,TGTGCCAGCAACTCCCTCGGGACACACAGTTTC
TRBJ2-2,NA,NA,TRBV5-1,CASSLDSNTGELFF,TGCGCCAGCAGCTTGGACAGTAACACCGGGGAGCTGTTTTTT
TRBJ1-1,NA,NA,TRBV7-3,CASSFSGVTEAFF,TGTGCCAGCAGCTTCTCAGGGGTTACTGAAGCTTTCTTT
TRBJ1-2,TRBD1,NA,TRBV5-4,CASSPGTGGYTF,TGTGCCAGCAGTCCGGGGACAGGTGGCTACACCTTC
TRBJ1-6,TRBD1,NA,TRBV6-5,CASSLTGDNSPLHF,TGTGCCAGCAGCTTGACAGGGGATAATTCACCCCTCCACTTT
TRBJ1-4,TRBD1,NA,TRBV11-3,CASSLSSGTGKEKLFF,TGTGCCAGCAGCTTATCATCCGGGACAGGGAAAGAAAAACTGTTTTTT
TRBJ2-7,NA,NA,TRBV29-1,CSVEEDTSSYEQYF,TGCAGCGTTGAAGAAGATACTAGCTCCTACGAGCAGTACTTC
TRBJ1-5,TRBD1,once,TRBV2,CASSEIQGTLKTSNQPQHF,TGTGCCAGCAGTGAGATACAGGGGACTCTAAAGACTAGCAATCAGCCCCAGCATTTT
TRBJ2-1,NA,few,TRBV5-1,CASSFGTSNEQFF,TGTGCCAGCAGCTTCGGGACTTCGAATGAGCAGTTCTTC
TRBJ2-1,TRBD2,NA,TRBV7-2,CASSPRGGGLAYEQFF,TGTGCCAGCAGCCCGCGGGGGGGTGGTTTAGCCTATGAGCAGTTCTTC
TRBJ2-3,NA,NA,TRBV21-1,CASSNFLFLAGKSTDTQYF,TGTGCCAGCAGCAATTTTTTGTTTCTAGCGGGGAAAAGCACAGATACGCAGTATTTT
TRBJ1-6,NA,NA,TRBV28,CASSLPTLSSYNSPLHF,TGTGCCAGCAGTCTACCTACGTTAAGCTCCTATAATTCACCCCTCCACTTT
TRBJ1-6,NA,NA,TRBV5-8,CASSAGQGANSPLHF,TGTGCCAGCAGCGCGGGGCAGGGCGCTAATTCACCCCTCCACTTT
TRBJ2-1,TRBD2,NA,TRBV14,CASSRLAGDNEQFF,TGTGCCAGCAGCCGGCTAGCGGGCGACAATGAGCAGTTCTTC
TRBJ1-2,TRBD1,once,TRBV28,CASSLPGTAYGYTF,TGTGCCAGCAGTCTGCCCGGGACAGCATATGGCTACACCTTC
TRBJ1-1,TRBD1,NA,TRBV7-9,CASSPRGTVNTEAFF,TGTGCCAGCAGCCCCAGGGGGACAGTGAACACTGAAGCTTTCTTT
TRBJ2-2,NA,few,TRBV2,CASRAQGRELFF,TGTGCCAGCAGGGCACAGGGCCGGGAGCTGTTTTTT
TRBJ1-4,TRBD1,NA,TRBV5-6,CASSWTGTTNEKLFF,TGTGCCAGCAGCTGGACAGGGACAACTAATGAAAAACTGTTTTTT
TRBJ2-5,TRBD2,NA,TRBV3-1/TRBV3-2,CASSQDRLAQETQYF,TGTGCCAGCAGCCAAGATCGACTAGCGCAAGAGACCCAGTACTTC
TRBJ2-6,NA,NA,TRBV6-2/TRBV6-3,CASSPPQGLSGANVLTF,TGTGCCAGCAGTCCACCGCAGGGCCTCTCTGGGGCCAACGTCCTGACTTTC
TRBJ2-2,TRBD2,NA,TRBV4-1,CASSQVLAANTGELFF,TGCGCCAGCAGCCAAGTACTAGCGGCGAACACCGGGGAGCTGTTTTTT
TRBJ1-1,NA,NA,TRBV19,CASTPGGAITEAFF,TGTGCCAGTACCCCGGGGGGGGCGATCACTGAAGCTTTCTTT
TRBJ2-2,NA,few,TRBV6-4,CASSADGGTGELFF,TGTGCCAGCAGTGCGGACGGGGGAACCGGGGAGCTGTTTTTT
TRBJ2-3,TRBD2,NA,TRBV18,CASSPISGGATDTQYF,TGTGCCAGCTCACCTATTAGCGGGGGAGCCACAGATACGCAGTATTTT
TRBJ2-7,NA,NA,TRBV28,CASSSDRLSYEQYF,TGTGCCAGCAGTTCTGACAGACTCTCCTACGAGCAGTACTTC
TRBJ2-1,TRBD2,NA,TRBV10-3,CAISDPGLPEASGQFF,TGTGCCATCAGTGACCCGGGACTACCGGAGGCCTCTGGGCAGTTCTTC
TRBJ1-4,TRBD1,NA,TRBV5-4,CASSLKTGGNEKLFF,TGTGCCAGCAGCTTAAAAACAGGGGGGAATGAAAAACTGTTTTTT
TRBJ2-1,TRBD1,NA,TRBV19,CASSAPRGQFNEQFF,TGTGCCAGTAGCGCACCCAGGGGACAGTTCAATGAGCAGTTCTTC
TRBJ2-2,NA,NA,TRBV24-1,CATTNSQTGELFF,TGTGCCACCACGAACAGCCAAACCGGGGAGCTGTTTTTT
TRBJ2-2,TRBD2,NA,TRBV3-1/TRBV3-2,CASSSGGTGELFF,TGTGCCAGCAGCTCGGGAGGCACCGGGGAGCTGTTTTTT
TRBJ1-2,NA,NA,TRBV9,CASSVEGVGGYTF,TGTGCCAGCAGCGTAGAGGGGGTTGGCGGCTACACCTTC
TRBJ1-3,TRBD1,NA,TRBV30,CAWSETGGGNTIYF,TGTGCCTGGAGTGAGACAGGGGGTGGAAACACCATATATTTT
TRBJ2-1,TRBD2,NA,TRBV4-2,CASSQESGRYTSGVSYNEQFF,TGTGCCAGCAGCCAAGAATCGGGGCGTTATACTAGCGGGGTATCCTACAATGAGCAGTTCTTC
TRBJ1-5,NA,NA,TRBV6-6,CASSYSAGNNQPQHF,TGTGCCAGCAGTTACTCGGCAGGGAACAATCAGCCCCAGCATTTT
TRBJ2-3,NA,NA,TRBV21-1,CASSKPQLAGADTQYF,TGTGCCAGCAGCAAACCCCAACTAGCGGGGGCAGATACGCAGTATTTT
TRBJ1-3,TRBD1,NA,TRBV7-8,CASSQQGIPGNTIYF,TGTGCCAGCAGCCAACAGGGGATACCTGGAAACACCATATATTTT
TRBJ1-5,TRBD1,NA,TRBV10-3,CAISVGQGNQPQHF,TGTGCCATCAGTGTGGGACAGGGGAATCAGCCCCAGCATTTT
TRBJ1-1,TRBD1,NA,TRBV18,CASSTGQGVNTEAFF,TGTGCCAGCTCAACCGGACAGGGCGTTAACACTGAAGCTTTCTTT
TRBJ1-5,NA,NA,TRBV30,CAWSTGGVSNQPQHF,TGTGCCTGGAGTACCGGAGGAGTTAGCAATCAGCCCCAGCATTTT
TRBJ1-2,NA,NA,TRBV7-9,CASSYGRGDGYTF,TGTGCCAGCAGTTACGGTCGGGGGGACGGCTACACCTTC
TRBJ1-6,NA,NA,TRBV28,CASTTASYNSPLHF,TGTGCCAGCACGACAGCCTCCTATAATTCACCCCTCCACTTT